Listed here are 26 T cell receptor beta chains from one sample, sequenced in a study of beta chain features in type 1 diabetes. Expressed TCRB transcripts were sequenced, since all the RNA that had been isolated was reverse transcribed. The table came from immunoSEQ multiplex PCR; TCRdb's copy has only in-frame clones and leaves some out. The table records 350,000 or so clones, 15% to 20% of them present only once. The sample was naive CD4+ T cells from blood. The receptors were sampled from a woman aged 18-29 years in good health.

Details on this clone: Other DNA sequences in the same sample also yield this CDR3. The rearrangement links TRBV7-2 to TRBJ2-7; TRBD2 matches 12 bases. V was pared by 5 bases and J by 7 bases, with 3 bases of the junction left unmatched. The CDR3 runs 13 residues. Germline V lookup: CDR1 SGHTA, CDR2 FQGNSA. The DNA for the CDR3 is TGTGCCAGCAGCCTCGGACTAGCGGGAGAGCAGTACTTC. Amino acid sequence: CASSLGLAGEQYF.

The chain couples TRBV21-1 to TRBJ1-4. TRBV21-1 is designated a pseudogene. The CDR3 length is 16 residues. The CDR3 DNA reads TGTGCCAGCAGCAACTATTTCTGGGAGGGACATGAAAAACTGTTTTTT. Encoded protein: CASSNYFWEGHEKLFF.

This clone has a count of ten or more. The chain is built from TRBV23-1 and TRBJ2-5; 12 nucleotides line up with TRBD1. TRBV23-1 counts as an open reading frame of uncertain function. Germline trimming cut 8 bases from V and 5 bases from J; bases unmatched to any gene: 6. CDR3 size: 14 residues. The CDR3 coding sequence is TGCGCCAGCTGCCGGGACAGGGGGCGCGAGACCCAGTACTTC. Its protein is CASCRDRGRETQYF.

The chain combines TRBV18 with TRBJ2-2; 7 bases fit TRBD1. Germline CDR1 is KGHSH and CDR2 is LQKENI. J gave up 1 base and V 1 base, and 12 bases lay outside the gene matches. The CDR3 sequence is 19 residues long. Here the CDR3 reads CASSPHEISGQMNTGELFF. In DNA form, the CDR3 reads TGTGCCAGCTCACCACACGAGATATCGGGACAGATGAACACCGGGGAGCTGTTTTTT.

This clone was recorded a few times. The chain is built from TRBV6-6 and TRBJ2-5; 12 bases fit TRBD1. CDR3 length: 15 amino acids. Germline CDR1 and CDR2: MNHNY and SVGAGI (reference sequence). V was pared by 4 bases and J by 3 bases, with 3 bases of the junction left unmatched. DNA of the CDR3: TGTGCCAGCAGTTTCGGGACAGGGGGCGAAGAGACCCAGTACTTC. Translated, it gives CASSFGTGGEETQYF.

In this sample, this clone turned up a few times. The chain combines TRBV6-1 with TRBJ2-4; 10 bases align to TRBD2. The CDR3 extends over 14 amino acids. V lost 1 base, J lost 9 bases, and 3 bases stayed unmatched. Germline CDR1 reads MNHNS; CDR2 reads SASEGT. CDR3: CASSEGLAGVIQYF. Written as DNA, the CDR3 is TGTGCCAGCAGTGAAGGGCTAGCGGGAGTCATTCAGTACTTC.

The chain joins TRBV5-4 to TRBJ1-1, with D perhaps TRBD1 (6 bases). The germline V gene encodes CDR1 SGHNT and CDR2 YYREEE (reference sequence). Trimming stripped 5 bases from V and 1 base from J, with 15 bases between. The CDR3 extends over 15 amino acids. CDR3 region: CASRNDRPTNTEAFF. In DNA, the CDR3 is TGTGCCAGCAGAAACGACAGGCCTACGAACACTGAAGCTTTCTTT.

This clone showed up just a few times. The chain joins TRBV14 to TRBJ2-1, with a weak D call TRBD2 (7 bases). The CDR3 is made up of 13 amino acids. V was clipped by 4 bases and J by 9 bases, with 13 bases between them. Germline-derived CDR1 and CDR2 are SGHDN and FVKESK. The CDR3 DNA reads TGTGCCAGCAGCCTAGAAGGGGGGGGTGAGCAGTTCTTC. Amino acids: CASSLEGGGEQFF.

The chain uses TRBV4-2 and TRBJ2-1, with TRBD2 identical over 13 bases. With 4 bases clipped from V and 7 bases from J, the junction kept 7 bases outside the gene matches. This CDR3 spans 16 amino acids. Germline V lookup: CDR1 LGHNA, CDR2 YNFKEQ. This CDR3 reads CASSLRKTSGGNEQFF. CDR3 in DNA: TGTGCCAGCAGCCTAAGGAAGACTAGCGGGGGGAATGAGCAGTTCTTC.

The rearrangement joins TRBV9 to TRBJ2-5; maybe TRBD2 (6 bases). The length of the CDR3 is 16 residues. CDR1 is SGDLS and CDR2 is YYNGEE in the germline V gene. The V gene lost 0 bases and the J gene lost 0 bases, with 12 bases spanning the gap. The CDR3 loop reads CASSVGGGVYQETQYF. CDR3 nucleotides: TGTGCCAGCAGCGTAGGGGGCGGGGTCTACCAAGAGACCCAGTACTTC.

Only one count was recorded for this clone. The chain uses TRBV7-8 and TRBJ2-3; the D is unclear. Trimming took 4 bases from V and 0 from J, leaving 8 bases between them. The CDR3 loop spans 14 amino acids. Germline V gene sequence: CDR1 SGHVS, CDR2 FQNEAQ. The CDR3 DNA sequence: TGTGCCAGCAGCTCGGAGTTGAGCACAGATACGCAGTATTTT. It is translated as CASSSELSTDTQYF.

The rearrangement links TRBV25-1 to TRBJ2-3; 10 bases match TRBD2. Germline V gives CDR1 MGHDK, CDR2 SYGVNS. Losses at the gene ends were 4 bases for V and 0 bases for J; bases not matched to a gene: 1. The length of the CDR3 is 15 residues. The CDR3 nucleotides read TGTGCCAGCAGTGCGACTAGCGGGAGCACAGATACGCAGTATTTT. Protein product: CASSATSGSTDTQYF.

The chain employs TRBV23-1 and TRBJ2-7; D is possibly TRBD1 (6 bases). TRBV23-1 has ORF status, its function being uncertain. The V gene lost 4 bases and the J gene lost 3 bases, with 22 bases spanning the gap. This CDR3 region has 17 residues. As DNA, the CDR3 is TGCGCCAGCAGTCTCCCGAAGGGGCCAGGGGAAAACTACGAGCAGTACTTC. Translation gives CASSLPKGPGENYEQYF.

This rearrangement joins TRBV30 to TRBJ2-5, with D perhaps matching TRBD2 (6 bases). Germline lookup yields CDR1 GTSNPN and CDR2 SVGIG (reference sequence). V was shortened by 0 bases and J by 6 bases, with 11 bases between the two germline ends. This CDR3 comprises 13 residues. The CDR3 DNA reads TGTGCCTGGAGTGTAGCCGGGGGTAAGACCCAGTACTTC. Translating it yields CAWSVAGGKTQYF.

This clone was seen a handful of times. The chain links TRBV7-9 to TRBJ1-1, with 9 bases lining up with TRBD1. Germline-derived CDR1 and CDR2 are SEHNR and FQNEAQ (reference sequence). The CDR3 spans 15 residues. V shed 5 bases, J shed 6 bases, and the junction held 10 bases outside the gene matches. CDR3 amino acids: CASSPQQQGASEAFF. Here the CDR3 DNA reads TGTGCCAGCAGCCCCCAACAACAGGGGGCTTCTGAAGCTTTCTTT.

This clone was observed a handful of times. This chain links TRBV29-1 with TRBJ2-3, with D perhaps matching TRBD1 (5 bases). Germline assignment: CDR1 SQVTM and CDR2 ANQGSEA. V dropped 6 bases and J dropped 4 bases, with 17 bases sitting between them. The CDR3 covers 14 residues. CDR3 coding DNA: TGCAGCGTGGCCCGTGGCACAGGCGCAGATACGCAGTATTTT. The encoded protein is CSVARGTGADTQYF.

This clone has more than one count but fewer than ten. The chain has TRBV7-2 and TRBJ2-7, with TRBD1 matching over 7 bases. Unmatched junction bases numbered 5, after V lost 4 bases and J lost 2 bases. This CDR3 region has 14 residues. CDR1 SGHTA and CDR2 FQGNSA come from the germline V gene. CDR3 nucleotide sequence: TGTGCCAGCAGCTCCGGGACAGTCCCCTACGAGCAGTACTTC. Protein sequence: CASSSGTVPYEQYF.

This clone turned up a few times. The V and J genes are TRBV9 and TRBJ2-1; TRBD2 agrees at 14 bases. The CDR3 totals 17 residues. Germline CDR1 SGDLS, CDR2 YYNGEE. J lost 4 bases, V lost 4 bases, and 7 bases had no gene match. Here the CDR3 reads CASSFRLAGGQYNEQFF. The CDR3 nucleotides are TGTGCCAGCAGCTTCCGACTAGCGGGAGGGCAATACAATGAGCAGTTCTTC.

This clone was picked up one time. The V gene is TRBV9, the J gene TRBJ1-2; a possible D gene is TRBD1 (6 bases). Germline V gene sequence: CDR1 SGDLS, CDR2 YYNGEE. The length of the CDR3 is 14 residues. Trimming shortened V by 0 bases and J by 7 bases, and 13 bases separated the two germline ends. CDR3: CASSVDGGAGGYTF. In DNA form, the CDR3 reads TGTGCCAGCAGCGTAGACGGGGGGGCGGGTGGCTACACCTTC.

The chain links TRBV30 to TRBJ2-3; D not certain. Trimming cost V 4 bases and J 5 bases, with 10 bases left between them. Germline V CDR1 and CDR2: GTSNPN, SVGIG (reference sequence). The CDR3 runs to 12 residues. The CDR3 DNA follows: TGTGCCTGGACGACGGGTGGAGATACGCAGTATTTT. This sequence encodes CAWTTGGDTQYF.

J is TRBJ2-1 and V is TRBV4-1, with D tentatively TRBD2 (6 bases). This CDR3 contains 16 residues. Trimming cost V 0 bases and J 0 bases, with 9 bases left between them. Per germline, CDR1 MGHRA and CDR2 YSYEKL. The DNA for the CDR3 is TGCGCCAGCAGCCAAGATGATAGCGGCTCCTACAATGAGCAGTTCTTC. Translated: CASSQDDSGSYNEQFF.

CDR3 loop: CAWSGAGGSAFF. DNA for the CDR3: TGTGCCTGGAGTGGGGCAGGGGGCTCGGCTTTCTTT. The chain links TRBV30 to TRBJ1-1, with 8 nucleotides matching TRBD1. V shed 1 base, J shed 11 bases, and the junction held 6 bases outside the gene matches. The CDR3 covers 12 residues. Germline V gene lookup returns CDR1 GTSNPN and CDR2 SVGIG (reference sequence).

This clone turned up a few times. The rearrangement joins TRBV20-1 to TRBJ1-4; D possibly corresponds to TRBD1 (5 bases). The CDR3 consists of 11 residues. Between the trimmed V and J ends, which lost 0 bases and 12 bases, there was a span of 8 bases. Germline CDR1 DFQATT, CDR2 SNEGSKA (reference sequence). As DNA, the CDR3 is TGCAGTGCTAGAGATCAGGGCCAACTGTTTTTT. As protein: CSARDQGQLFF.

This clone was detected only a few times. The chain uses TRBV30 and TRBJ1-1; 10 nucleotides align to TRBD1. The CDR3 contains 13 residues. J gave up 5 bases and V 5 bases, and 5 bases lay outside the gene matches. CDR1 is GTSNPN and CDR2 is SVGIG in the germline V gene (reference sequence). The CDR3 sequence: CAWDRGRRTEAFF. The DNA of the CDR3 is TGTGCCTGGGACAGGGGGCGCCGGACTGAAGCTTTCTTT.

The chain uses TRBV18 and TRBJ2-1; D uncertain. The CDR3 is 14 residues long. Germline-derived CDR1 and CDR2 are KGHSH and LQKENI. Trimming shortened V by 7 bases and J by 5 bases, and 15 bases separated the two germline ends. This CDR3 is CASFNIASNNEQFF. As DNA, the CDR3 is TGTGCCAGCTTCAACATTGCATCGAACAATGAGCAGTTCTTC.

This clone was counted between two and nine times. The chain recombines TRBV30 with TRBJ1-2, with TRBD1 identical over 7 bases. This CDR3 has 15 amino acids. Germline CDR1 GTSNPN, CDR2 SVGIG (reference sequence). V was clipped by 2 bases and J by 8 bases; unmatched bases: 14. Here the CDR3 DNA reads TGTGCCTGGAGTACCATTGAGACAGGGAAGGGCGGCTACACCTTC. Translation gives CAWSTIETGKGGYTF. The entire variable domain, with the rest obtained from reference TRBV30 and TRBJ1-2, is as follows: SQTIHQWPATLVQPVGSPLSLECTVEGTSNPNLYWYRQAAGRGLQLLFYSVGIGQISSEVPQNLSASRPQDRQFILSSKKLLLSDSGFYLCAWSTIETGKGGYTFGSGTRLTVV.